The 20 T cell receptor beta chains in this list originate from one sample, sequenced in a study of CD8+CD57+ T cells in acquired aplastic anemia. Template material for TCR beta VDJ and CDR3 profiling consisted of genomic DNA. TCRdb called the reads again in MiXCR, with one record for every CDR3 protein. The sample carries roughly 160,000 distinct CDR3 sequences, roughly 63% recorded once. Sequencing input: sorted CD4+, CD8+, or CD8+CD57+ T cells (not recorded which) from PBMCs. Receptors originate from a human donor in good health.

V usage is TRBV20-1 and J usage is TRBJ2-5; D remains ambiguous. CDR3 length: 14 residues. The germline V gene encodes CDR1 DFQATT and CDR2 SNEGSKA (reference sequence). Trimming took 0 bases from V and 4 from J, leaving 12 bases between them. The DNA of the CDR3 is TGCAGTGCTAGAGAGATGCTTTTTATAGAGACCCAGTACTTC. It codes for CSAREMLFIETQYF.

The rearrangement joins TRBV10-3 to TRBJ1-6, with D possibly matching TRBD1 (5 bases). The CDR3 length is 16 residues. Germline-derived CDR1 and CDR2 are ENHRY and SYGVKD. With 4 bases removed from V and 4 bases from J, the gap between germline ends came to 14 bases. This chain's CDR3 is CAISVSGLKYNSPLHF. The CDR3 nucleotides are TGTGCCATCAGTGTATCGGGACTCAAGTATAATTCACCCCTCCACTTT.

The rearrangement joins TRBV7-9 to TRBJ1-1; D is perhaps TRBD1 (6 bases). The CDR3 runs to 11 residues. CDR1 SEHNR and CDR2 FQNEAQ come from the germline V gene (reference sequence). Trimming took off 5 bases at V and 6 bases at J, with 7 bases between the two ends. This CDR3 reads CASSRTAEAFF. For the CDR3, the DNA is TGTGCCAGCAGCCGGACAGCTGAAGCTTTCTTT.

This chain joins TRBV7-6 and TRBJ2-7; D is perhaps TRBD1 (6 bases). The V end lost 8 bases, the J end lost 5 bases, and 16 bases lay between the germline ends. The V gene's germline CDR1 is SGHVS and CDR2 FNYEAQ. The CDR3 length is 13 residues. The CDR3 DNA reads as TGTGCCAGCTCACCATCGGCAGGGGACGAGCAGTACTTC. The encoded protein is CASSPSAGDEQYF.

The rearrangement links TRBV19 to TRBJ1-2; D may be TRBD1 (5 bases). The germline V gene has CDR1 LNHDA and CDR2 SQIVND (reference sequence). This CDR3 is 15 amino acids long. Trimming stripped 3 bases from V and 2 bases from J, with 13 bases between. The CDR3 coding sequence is TGTGCCAGTAGTATCGCTGGGGGGTTCAACTATGGCTACACCTTC. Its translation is CASSIAGGFNYGYTF.

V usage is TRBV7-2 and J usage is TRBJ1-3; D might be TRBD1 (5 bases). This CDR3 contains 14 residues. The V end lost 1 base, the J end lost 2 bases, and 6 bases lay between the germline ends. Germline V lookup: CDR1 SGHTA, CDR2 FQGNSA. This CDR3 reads CASSLGTTGNTIYF. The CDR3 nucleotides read TGTGCCAGCAGCTTAGGGACAACTGGAAACACCATATATTTT.

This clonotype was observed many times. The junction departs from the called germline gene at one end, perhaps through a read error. The CDR3 region has the DNA TGTGCCAGCAGTGTGACTAGCGGGGATTATGAGAGAAGCCTCTTC. Protein: CASSVTSGDYERSLF. The rearrangement links TRBV2 to TRBJ2-1, with 11 bases identical to TRBD2. Germline CDR1 and CDR2: SNHLY and FYNNEI. The CDR3 loop spans 15 amino acids.

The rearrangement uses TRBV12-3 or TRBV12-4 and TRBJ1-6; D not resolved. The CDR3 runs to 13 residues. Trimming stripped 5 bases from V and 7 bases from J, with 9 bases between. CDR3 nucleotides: TGTGCCAGCAGTCCTCCCTCAAATTCACCCCTCCACTTT. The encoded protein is CASSPPSNSPLHF.

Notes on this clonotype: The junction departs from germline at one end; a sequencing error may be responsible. CDR3 loop: CASSLGISGTQGTQYF. For the CDR3, the DNA is TGTGCCAGCAGCTTAGGAATTAGCGGAACACAAGGGACCCAGTACTTC. The genes are TRBV7-8 and TRBJ2-5; D possibly corresponds to TRBD2 (6 bases). In germline, CDR1 is SGHVS, CDR2 FQNEAQ. This CDR3 contains 16 residues.

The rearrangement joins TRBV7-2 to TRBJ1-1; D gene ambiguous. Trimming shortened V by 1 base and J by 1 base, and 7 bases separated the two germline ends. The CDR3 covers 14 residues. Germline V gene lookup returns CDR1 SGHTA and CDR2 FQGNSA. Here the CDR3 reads CASSLVSGNTEAFF. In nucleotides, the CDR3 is TGTGCCAGCAGCTTAGTCTCTGGGAACACTGAAGCTTTCTTT. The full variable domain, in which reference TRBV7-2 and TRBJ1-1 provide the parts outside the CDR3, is GAGVSQSPSNKVTEKGKDVELRCDPISGHTALYWYRQSLGQGLEFLIYFQGNSAPDKSGLPSDRFSAERTGGSVSTLTIQRTQQEDSAVYLCASSLVSGNTEAFFGQGTRLTVV.

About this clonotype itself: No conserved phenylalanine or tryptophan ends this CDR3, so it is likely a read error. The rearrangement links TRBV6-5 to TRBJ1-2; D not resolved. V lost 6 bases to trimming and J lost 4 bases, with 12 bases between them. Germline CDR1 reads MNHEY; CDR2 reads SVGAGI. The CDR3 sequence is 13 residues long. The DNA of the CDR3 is TGTGCCAGCAGGCCCGGAGGGTTCTATGGCTACACCTCC. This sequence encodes CASRPGGFYGYTS.

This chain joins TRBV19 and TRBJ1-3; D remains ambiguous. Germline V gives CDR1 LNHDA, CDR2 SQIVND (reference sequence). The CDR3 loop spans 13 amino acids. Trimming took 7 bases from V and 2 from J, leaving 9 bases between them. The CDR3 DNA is TGTGCCAGTATCGATCATGCTGGAAACACCATATATTTT. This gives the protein CASIDHAGNTIYF.

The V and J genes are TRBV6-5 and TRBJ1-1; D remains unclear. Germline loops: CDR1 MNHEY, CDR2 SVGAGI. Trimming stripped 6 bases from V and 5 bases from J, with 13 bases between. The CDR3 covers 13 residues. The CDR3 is CASSYLWGTEAFF. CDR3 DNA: TGTGCCAGCAGCTACCTGTGGGGTACTGAAGCTTTCTTT.

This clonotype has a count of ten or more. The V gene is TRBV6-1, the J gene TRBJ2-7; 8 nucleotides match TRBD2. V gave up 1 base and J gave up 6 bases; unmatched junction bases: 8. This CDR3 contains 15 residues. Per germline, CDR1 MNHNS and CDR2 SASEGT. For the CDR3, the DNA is TGTGCCAGCAGTGAAGTCGGACTAGCTTGGGTCGAGCAGTACTTC. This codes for CASSEVGLAWVEQYF.

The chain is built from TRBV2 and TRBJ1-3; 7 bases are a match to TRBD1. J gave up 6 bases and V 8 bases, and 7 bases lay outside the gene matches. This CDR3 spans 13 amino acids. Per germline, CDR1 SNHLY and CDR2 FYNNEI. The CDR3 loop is CASGPTGANTIYF. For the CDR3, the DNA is TGTGCCAGCGGGCCAACAGGGGCAAACACCATATATTTT.

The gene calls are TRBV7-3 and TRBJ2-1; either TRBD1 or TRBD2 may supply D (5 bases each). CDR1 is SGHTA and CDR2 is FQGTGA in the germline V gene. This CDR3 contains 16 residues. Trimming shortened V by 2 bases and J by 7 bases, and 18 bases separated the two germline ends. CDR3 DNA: TGTGCCAGCAGCTTAGTGCCGGGGCAAGGAAGGAATGAGCAGTTCTTC. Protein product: CASSLVPGQGRNEQFF.

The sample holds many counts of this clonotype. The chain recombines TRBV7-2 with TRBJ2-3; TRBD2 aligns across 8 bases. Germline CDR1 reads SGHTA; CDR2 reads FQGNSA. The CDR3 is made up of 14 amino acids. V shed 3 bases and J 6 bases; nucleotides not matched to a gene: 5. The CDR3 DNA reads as TGTGCCAGCAGCTTCCATAGCGGGGCGGATACGCAGTATTTT. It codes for CASSFHSGADTQYF.

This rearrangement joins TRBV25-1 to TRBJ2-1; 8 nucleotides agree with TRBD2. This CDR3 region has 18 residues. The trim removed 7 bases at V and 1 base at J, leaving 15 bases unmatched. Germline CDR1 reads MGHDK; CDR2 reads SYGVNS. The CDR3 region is CASILGTSQQPSYNEQFF. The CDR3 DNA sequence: TGTGCCAGCATTCTAGGGACTAGTCAACAACCTTCCTACAATGAGCAGTTCTTC. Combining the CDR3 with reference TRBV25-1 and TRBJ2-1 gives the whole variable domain EADIYQTPRYLVIGTGKKITLECSQTMGHDKMYWYQQDPGMELHLIHYSYGVNSTEKGDLSSESTVSRIRTEHFPLTLESARPSHTSQYLCASILGTSQQPSYNEQFFGPGTRLTVL.

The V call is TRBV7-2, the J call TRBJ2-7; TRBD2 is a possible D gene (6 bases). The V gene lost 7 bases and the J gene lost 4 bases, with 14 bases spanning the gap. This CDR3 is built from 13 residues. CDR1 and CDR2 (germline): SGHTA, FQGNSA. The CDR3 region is CASNPGGAYEQYF. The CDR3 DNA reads TGTGCCAGCAACCCCGGGGGAGCTTACGAGCAGTACTTC.

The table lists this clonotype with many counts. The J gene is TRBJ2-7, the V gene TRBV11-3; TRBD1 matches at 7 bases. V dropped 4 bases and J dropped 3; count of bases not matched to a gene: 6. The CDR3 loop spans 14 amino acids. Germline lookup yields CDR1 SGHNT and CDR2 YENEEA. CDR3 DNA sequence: TGTGCCAGCAGCTCGACAGGGCTCAGCTACGAGCAGTACTTC. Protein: CASSSTGLSYEQYF. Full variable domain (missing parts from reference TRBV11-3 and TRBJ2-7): EAGVVQSPRYKIIEKKQPVAFWCNPISGHNTLYWYLQNLGQGPELLIRYENEEAVDDSQLPKDRFSAERLKGVDSTLKIQPAELGDSAVYLCASSSTGLSYEQYFGPGTRLTVT.